These T cell receptor beta chains were read from a single sample in a study of blood T cells in healthy people across ages. Via MiXCR, TCRdb re-called the 5' RACE reads, giving one row per CDR3 protein. The sample lists 1.5 million to 2 million distinct CDR3 sequences; around 50% were seen once. Sequencing was carried out using blood. The source is a woman aged 40-49 years in good health. Each CDR3 is given with its conserved first and last residue. The D gene is left open where the match is weak. The size of a clone is reported for some rows only, either as once, few or many, or as a class for expanded clones.

TRBD2,NA,TRBV3-1,TRBJ2-5,TGTGCCAGCAGCCAAGAGGTGGACCACGGGGGGGGACAGACCCAGTACTTC,CASSQEVDHGGGQTQYF
NA,NA,TRBV12-3/TRBV12-4,TRBJ2-4,TGTGCCAGCAGTTTAGCCATAGCCAAAAACATTCAGTACTTC,CASSLAIAKNIQYF
TRBD2,once,TRBV7-2,TRBJ2-1,TGTGCCAGCAGCTTAGGTACTAGCGGGGTCCTGGGCTACAATGAGCAGTTCTTC,CASSLGTSGVLGYNEQFF
NA,NA,TRBV4-3,TRBJ2-7,TGCGCCAGCAGCCAGAGGGGCGCCCAGAGTTATGAGCAGTACTTC,CASSQRGAQSYEQYF
TRBD2,few,TRBV5-1,TRBJ2-1,TGCGCCAGCAGCTTGTGGCTAGCGGGGGGGAGCTCCTACAATGAGCAGTTCTTC,CASSLWLAGGSSYNEQFF
NA,NA,TRBV10-3,TRBJ2-3,TGTGCCATCAGTGGAGGGGACCCCACAGATACGCAGTATTTT,CAISGGDPTDTQYF
NA,NA,TRBV20-1,TRBJ2-5,TGCAGTGCTAGTCCTGCGGGGCCAATCGAGACCCAGTACTTC,CSASPAGPIETQYF
NA,few,TRBV6-2/TRBV6-3,TRBJ2-7,TGTGCCAGCAGTTACTCAGACTTCGACCCGGCGCTCTACGAGCAGTACTTC,CASSYSDFDPALYEQYF
NA,few,TRBV19,TRBJ2-1,TGTGCCAGTAGTATAGGTCCAGGGGAAAGGAAGCAGTTCTTC,CASSIGPGERKQFF
NA,NA,TRBV29-1,TRBJ1-1,TGCAGCGTTGAAGTCCGGGTGGGTGCTTTCTTT,CSVEVRVGAFF
NA,NA,TRBV4-3,TRBJ1-4,TGCGCCAGCAGCCAAGGTAACAGGGCTAATGAAAAACTGTTTTTT,CASSQGNRANEKLFF
NA,NA,TRBV4-1,TRBJ1-1,TGCGCCAGCAGCCAAGATGGCGGAGGGCCCTGGCAAAACACTGAAGCTTTCTTT,CASSQDGGGPWQNTEAFF
NA,NA,TRBV18,TRBJ1-2,TGTGCCAGCTCACCGGGACACAAGAACTATGGCTACACCTTC,CASSPGHKNYGYTF
NA,NA,TRBV11-2,TRBJ2-1,TGTGCCAGCAGCTTAGAAGGGAAGGGGAGTTCCCATGAGCAGTTCTTC,CASSLEGKGSSHEQFF
NA,NA,TRBV20-1,TRBJ2-3,TGCAGTGCTAGAGATGTCCAGGGTACAGATACGCAGTATTTT,CSARDVQGTDTQYF
TRBD1,few,TRBV20-1,TRBJ2-7,TGCAGTGCTAGAGATCGTCAGAGGGGGCGAGTCTACGAGCAGTACTTC,CSARDRQRGRVYEQYF
NA,few,TRBV7-2,TRBJ1-2,TGTGCCAGCAGCCCCAGAGTTAACTATGGCTACACCTTC,CASSPRVNYGYTF
TRBD2,NA,TRBV3-1,TRBJ2-1,TGTGCCAGCAGCCCCGAGCGGGGGGGCCTAGGTGAGCAGTTCTTC,CASSPERGGLGEQFF
TRBD2,NA,TRBV2,TRBJ2-7,TGTGCCACCGGCGAAACAGGGACTAGCGGGAAGCAGTACTTC,CATGETGTSGKQYF
NA,NA,TRBV2,TRBJ2-7,TGTGCCAGCAGCAAAAGGGGGGCGGTATACGAGCAGTACTTC,CASSKRGAVYEQYF
TRBD1,NA,TRBV6-6,TRBJ1-1,TGTGCCAGCAGAGCGACAGGGTTCACTGAAGCTTTCTTT,CASRATGFTEAFF
NA,NA,TRBV10-3,TRBJ2-1,TGTGCCATCAGTGAGTCCAACTACAATGAGCAGTTCTTC,CAISESNYNEQFF
TRBD2,NA,TRBV7-9,TRBJ2-5,TGTGCCAGCAGCTTGTTTCTAGCGGGGGGGCTTCGGGAGACCCGGTACTTC,CASSLFLAGGLRETRYF
NA,NA,TRBV6-2/TRBV6-3,TRBJ1-2,TGTGCCAGCAGTTACCGGCAGGGTCTATATGGCTACACCTTC,CASSYRQGLYGYTF
NA,few,TRBV9,TRBJ2-2,TGTGCCAGCAGCGTAGTTGGGCAGAGTATCACCGGGGAGCTGTTTTTT,CASSVVGQSITGELFF
NA,few,TRBV9,TRBJ2-4,TGTGCCAGCAGCGTAGATATGGAAAACATTCAGTACTTC,CASSVDMENIQYF
NA,once,TRBV7-9,TRBJ1-2,TGTGCCAGCTTTTCTGCCGGGACGTCTTCTGGCTACACCTTC,CASFSAGTSSGYTF
TRBD1,few,TRBV6-5,TRBJ2-5,TGTGCCAGCCAACCCCCGGGGACAGAAGAGACCCAGTACTTC,CASQPPGTEETQYF
NA,NA,TRBV20-1,TRBJ2-1,TGCAGTGCTAGAAACCCTTACCAGTTCTTC,CSARNPYQFF
NA,NA,TRBV27,TRBJ1-6,TGTGCCAGCAGTTTATTACTACGAGATTCACCCCTCCACTTT,CASSLLLRDSPLHF
NA,few,TRBV7-2,TRBJ2-7,TGTGCCAGCAGTAGGGACTTTTTTGCGTACGAGCAGTACTTC,CASSRDFFAYEQYF
TRBD1,NA,TRBV6-1,TRBJ2-3,TGTGCCAGCAGTCACCCAAGGGGACAGGGGTTTGATACGCAGTATTTT,CASSHPRGQGFDTQYF
TRBD1,NA,TRBV4-1,TRBJ2-1,TGCGCCAGCAGCCAAAACAGGGGTGACAATGAGCAGTTCTTC,CASSQNRGDNEQFF
TRBD1,NA,TRBV20-1,TRBJ2-5,TGCAGTGCTAGAGGGAGGACAGGGTGGGGTAAAGAGACCCAGTACTTC,CSARGRTGWGKETQYF
TRBD2,few,TRBV5-1,TRBJ2-1,TGCGCCAGCAGCTTGCGACTAGCGGGGGGGCCCTCCTACAATGAGCAGTTCTTC,CASSLRLAGGPSYNEQFF
NA,few,TRBV4-3,TRBJ2-5,TGCGCCAGCAGCCAAGAGCCCGCGGCTACGAGTGAGCAGTACTTC,CASSQEPAATSEQYF
TRBD2,NA,TRBV9,TRBJ2-1,TGTGCCAGCAGCGTAGTGGGGACGACTAGCGGGGCCTACAATGAGCAGTTCTTC,CASSVVGTTSGAYNEQFF
TRBD1,NA,TRBV20-1,TRBJ2-1,TGCAGTGCTAGAGATGAACAGGGGGCCGTCGGTCGTGAGCAGTTCTTC,CSARDEQGAVGREQFF
NA,NA,TRBV3-1,TRBJ2-3,TGTGCCAGCAGCCAAGACTGGGAAAGAATGTATTTT,CASSQDWERMYF
TRBD2,NA,TRBV27,TRBJ2-7,TGTGCCAGCAGAAGGAGGAGCGGGGGGGCCTACGAGCAGTACTTC,CASRRRSGGAYEQYF
NA,few,TRBV29-1,TRBJ1-5,TGCAGCGTTGAGACGGGGACCAATCAGCCCCAGCATTTT,CSVETGTNQPQHF
TRBD1,NA,TRBV10-3,TRBJ1-5,TGTGCCATCAGCAGGACAGGGGCCGATTATAGCAATCAGCCCCAGCATTTT,CAISRTGADYSNQPQHF
NA,NA,TRBV7-2,TRBJ2-1,TGTGCCAGCAGCCGACAGATCTACAATGAGCAGTTCTTC,CASSRQIYNEQFF
NA,few,TRBV4-3,TRBJ2-1,TGCGCCAGCAGCCAAGCCCTCCCCAATGAGCAGTTCTTC,CASSQALPNEQFF
NA,NA,TRBV7-9,TRBJ1-5,TGTGCCAGCAGCTTAGACGGAATAGGGGGAGCCCAGCATTTT,CASSLDGIGGAQHF
NA,NA,TRBV12-3/TRBV12-4,TRBJ1-6,TGTGCCAGCAGCATAACAGAGAATTATTCACCCCTCCACTTT,CASSITENYSPLHF
NA,few,TRBV5-1,TRBJ1-5,TGTGCCAGCAGCTCGGACAGAAATCAGCCCCAGCATTTT,CASSSDRNQPQHF
TRBD2,NA,TRBV7-2,TRBJ2-1,TGTGCCAGCAGCTGGACTAGCGGGGGGGTGTTCTTC,CASSWTSGGVFF
TRBD1,NA,TRBV7-2,TRBJ1-3,TGTGCCAGCAGCGCGGGACAGGGAAACACCATATATTTT,CASSAGQGNTIYF
NA,few,TRBV6-2/TRBV6-3,TRBJ2-1,TGTGCCAGCAGTACGATAGACTCGTACAATGAGCAGTTCTTC,CASSTIDSYNEQFF
NA,few,TRBV4-3,TRBJ1-6,TGCGCCAGCAGCCAAGGCGAGGCCCTTGGAACCCTCCACTTT,CASSQGEALGTLHF
NA,few,TRBV29-1,TRBJ2-5,TGCAGCGGCCAACAGGTCGTCGGGGAGACCCAGTACTTC,CSGQQVVGETQYF
NA,many,TRBV24-1,TRBJ2-7,TGTGCCACCAGTGATTCGGGGACGGCAACTTACGAGCAGTACTTC,CATSDSGTATYEQYF
NA,NA,TRBV5-1,TRBJ2-1,TGCGCCAGCAGCCGTTCGGGACTCATCTCCTACGAGCAGTTCTTC,CASSRSGLISYEQFF
NA,once,TRBV15,TRBJ2-3,TGTGCCACCAGCTACCAATCTAGCACAGATACGCAGTATTTT,CATSYQSSTDTQYF
TRBD2,few,TRBV6-1,TRBJ2-1,TGTGCCAGCAGTGTACCTAGACTAGCGGGGGACAATGAGCAGTTCTTC,CASSVPRLAGDNEQFF
NA,NA,TRBV20-1,TRBJ2-3,TGCAGTGCTAGAGCCGTGGCGGATACGCAGTATTTT,CSARAVADTQYF